The rows below give T cell receptor beta chains drawn from one sample of a study of blood T cell repertoires in COVID-19. Clones were read by immunoSEQ multiplex PCR, and TCRdb kept only the in-frame ones, dropping some. The data show roughly 120,000 clones, more than 80% seen once. The specimen sequenced was peripheral blood. The receptor source for this set is a man between 65 and 85 years old with active or convalescent COVID-19. Each CDR3 is given with its conserved first and last residue. Fields, in order: clone size, V gene, J gene, D gene, CDR3 protein, CDR3 DNA. A D gene is named only where the DNA matches it firmly. A clone size is listed for some rows: how often the clone was seen (once, few, many), or a class if it is expanded.

size: once
V: TRBV6-1
J: TRBJ1-6
D: TRBD1
CDR3: CASSENSGGRNSPLHF
DNA: TGTGCCAGCAGTGAAAACTCAGGGGGCAGGAATTCACCCCTCCACTTT

size: once
V: TRBV10-3
J: TRBJ2-1
D: .
CDR3: CAISGTGLEQFF
DNA: TGTGCCATCAGTGGAACAGGGTTGGAGCAGTTCTTC

size: .
V: TRBV19
J: TRBJ1-3
D: .
CDR3: CASNPGRLSGNTIYF
DNA: TGTGCCAGTAACCCGGGAAGGTTATCTGGAAACACCATATATTTT

size: .
V: TRBV4-1
J: TRBJ2-5
D: TRBD2
CDR3: CASSQLRGGQETQYF
DNA: TGCGCCAGCAGCCAATTGCGGGGAGGGCAAGAGACCCAGTACTTC

size: few
V: TRBV7-3
J: TRBJ2-2
D: .
CDR3: CASSTQQGGELFF
DNA: TGTGCCAGCAGCACGCAACAGGGCGGGGAGCTGTTTTTT

size: .
V: TRBV6-6
J: TRBJ2-1
D: TRBD1
CDR3: CASSYHRQGLGSEQFF
DNA: TGTGCCAGCAGTTACCACCGACAGGGGCTAGGGAGTGAGCAGTTCTTC

size: .
V: TRBV27
J: TRBJ1-2
D: .
CDR3: CASSLFQGFGGYTF
DNA: TGTGCCAGCAGTTTATTCCAGGGGTTCGGTGGCTACACCTTC

size: few
V: TRBV19
J: TRBJ1-1
D: TRBD1
CDR3: CASSIVGHRGFEAFF
DNA: TGTGCCAGTAGTATAGTGGGACACAGGGGCTTTGAAGCTTTCTTT

size: .
V: TRBV9
J: TRBJ2-3
D: .
CDR3: CASSVSSSARTDTQYF
DNA: TGTGCCAGCAGCGTATCCTCTAGCGCCCGCACAGATACGCAGTATTTT

size: .
V: TRBV5-1
J: TRBJ2-2
D: .
CDR3: CASSLAGLPGELFF
DNA: TGCGCCAGCAGCTTGGCCGGTCTTCCCGGGGAGCTGTTTTTT

size: .
V: TRBV7-2
J: TRBJ1-6
D: TRBD1
CDR3: CASSLGTGQGYNSPLHF
DNA: TGTGCCAGCAGCTTAGGGACGGGACAGGGTTATAATTCACCCCTCCACTTT

size: .
V: TRBV7-9
J: TRBJ2-7
D: TRBD1
CDR3: CASSLMGQGGEQYF
DNA: TGTGCCAGCAGCTTAATGGGACAGGGTGGGGAGCAGTACTTC

size: .
V: TRBV3-1/TRBV3-2
J: TRBJ1-3
D: TRBD1
CDR3: CASSLTGAGNTIYF
DNA: TGTGCCAGCAGCCTTACAGGGGCCGGAAACACCATATATTTT

size: .
V: TRBV10-3
J: TRBJ2-1
D: TRBD1
CDR3: CAISTGTGVRHEQFF
DNA: TGTGCCATCAGTACCGGGACAGGGGTTCGTCATGAGCAGTTCTTC

size: .
V: TRBV28
J: TRBJ2-7
D: TRBD2
CDR3: CASSRTSDSYEQYF
DNA: TGTGCCAGCAGTCGGACTAGCGACTCCTACGAGCAGTACTTC

size: .
V: TRBV19
J: TRBJ1-1
D: TRBD1
CDR3: CASSPGTGGGDTEAFF
DNA: TGTGCCAGTAGTCCCGGGACAGGGGGAGGGGACACTGAAGCTTTCTTT

size: .
V: TRBV7-6
J: TRBJ2-2
D: TRBD2
CDR3: CASSLEGLAGGHTGELFF
DNA: TGTGCCAGCAGCTTAGAGGGACTAGCGGGAGGACACACCGGGGAGCTGTTTTTT

size: .
V: TRBV10-1
J: TRBJ2-3
D: TRBD1
CDR3: CATKEGTGGTDTQYF
DNA: TGCGCCACCAAAGAGGGGACAGGGGGCACAGATACGCAGTATTTT

size: .
V: TRBV5-1
J: TRBJ1-6
D: TRBD1
CDR3: CASSPEPPGQGANSPLHF
DNA: TGCGCCAGCAGCCCAGAACCCCCGGGACAGGGCGCTAATTCACCCCTCCACTTT

size: .
V: TRBV5-1
J: TRBJ1-1
D: TRBD1
CDR3: CASSLGGGAEAFF
DNA: TGCGCCAGCAGCTTGGGAGGGGGCGCCGAAGCTTTCTTT

size: .
V: TRBV29-1
J: TRBJ1-4
D: .
CDR3: CSVGQGSREKLFF
DNA: TGCAGCGTTGGGCAGGGTTCCAGGGAAAAACTGTTTTTT

size: .
V: TRBV28
J: TRBJ2-1
D: TRBD2
CDR3: CASVAGAYNEQFF
DNA: TGTGCCAGCGTAGCGGGAGCGTACAATGAGCAGTTCTTC

size: .
V: TRBV19
J: TRBJ1-2
D: TRBD1
CDR3: CASSIAGQGYGYTF
DNA: TGTGCCAGTAGTATAGCGGGACAGGGCTATGGCTACACCTTC

size: .
V: TRBV29-1
J: TRBJ1-1
D: TRBD1
CDR3: CSVGNRGTGEAFF
DNA: TGCAGCGTCGGAAACAGGGGGACGGGTGAAGCTTTCTTT

size: .
V: TRBV6-5
J: TRBJ2-2
D: TRBD2
CDR3: CASRKSGSDPGELFF
DNA: TGTGCCAGCAGAAAGAGCGGGAGTGACCCCGGGGAGCTGTTTTTT

size: .
V: TRBV27
J: TRBJ2-7
D: .
CDR3: CASSGQSPFYEQYF
DNA: TGTGCCAGCAGTGGACAGAGTCCTTTCTACGAGCAGTACTTC

size: .
V: TRBV18
J: TRBJ1-2
D: TRBD1
CDR3: CASSPPQGALGGYTF
DNA: TGTGCCAGCTCACCACCACAGGGGGCTCTGGGTGGCTACACCTTC

size: .
V: TRBV10-3
J: TRBJ1-5
D: TRBD1
CDR3: CAIATGKDQPQHF
DNA: TGTGCCATCGCGACAGGGAAAGATCAGCCCCAGCATTTT

size: .
V: TRBV6-1
J: TRBJ2-1
D: .
CDR3: CASSEKGRGAYNEQFF
DNA: TGTGCCAGCAGTGAAAAAGGGCGCGGGGCCTACAATGAGCAGTTCTTC

size: .
V: TRBV7-9
J: TRBJ1-5
D: .
CDR3: CASGKRDSNQPQHF
DNA: TGTGCCAGTGGAAAGAGGGATAGCAATCAGCCCCAGCATTTT

size: .
V: TRBV19
J: TRBJ1-3
D: .
CDR3: CASSLAFQASSGNTIYF
DNA: TGTGCCAGTAGTCTGGCCTTTCAGGCCTCCTCTGGAAACACCATATATTTT

size: .
V: TRBV6-5
J: TRBJ2-1
D: .
CDR3: CASSYSSDNEQFF
DNA: TGTGCCAGCAGTTACTCTTCGGACAATGAGCAGTTCTTC

size: once
V: TRBV7-3
J: TRBJ1-1
D: TRBD1
CDR3: CASSYGQGGTEAFF
DNA: TGTGCCAGCAGCTATGGACAGGGTGGCACTGAAGCTTTCTTT

size: .
V: TRBV3-1/TRBV3-2
J: TRBJ2-2
D: TRBD2
CDR3: CASSQLGLAGVTGELFF
DNA: TGTGCCAGCAGCCAGCTGGGACTAGCGGGGGTCACCGGGGAGCTGTTTTTT

size: .
V: TRBV27
J: TRBJ2-2
D: TRBD2
CDR3: CASSRGGGIPGELFF
DNA: TGTGCCAGCAGTCGCGGGGGAGGGATCCCCGGGGAGCTGTTTTTT

size: .
V: TRBV6-8
J: TRBJ1-1
D: TRBD1
CDR3: CASSPTGDTEAFF
DNA: TGTGCCAGCAGTCCTACAGGGGACACTGAAGCTTTCTTT

size: .
V: TRBV11-3
J: TRBJ1-1
D: TRBD1
CDR3: CASRTRGQGDEAFF
DNA: TGTGCCAGCAGGACTCGGGGACAGGGTGATGAAGCTTTCTTT

size: few
V: TRBV3-1/TRBV3-2
J: TRBJ2-3
D: .
CDR3: CASSQDTSTDTQYF
DNA: TGTGCCAGCAGCCAAGATACTAGCACAGATACGCAGTATTTT

size: .
V: TRBV2
J: TRBJ2-2
D: TRBD1
CDR3: CASTKGTVNTGELFF
DNA: TGTGCCAGCACCAAGGGGACAGTTAACACCGGGGAGCTGTTTTTT

size: .
V: TRBV6-5
J: TRBJ1-6
D: .
CDR3: CASSLSENSPLHF
DNA: TGTGCCAGCAGTTTGAGTGAGAATTCACCCCTCCACTTT

size: .
V: TRBV19
J: TRBJ1-5
D: .
CDR3: CATDTRGRNQPQHF
DNA: TGTGCCACCGACACCAGGGGTCGCAATCAGCCCCAGCATTTT

size: .
V: TRBV9
J: TRBJ1-5
D: .
CDR3: CASSSWGGNQPQHF
DNA: TGTGCCAGCAGCTCCTGGGGCGGCAATCAGCCCCAGCATTTT

size: .
V: TRBV12-3/TRBV12-4
J: TRBJ2-7
D: .
CDR3: CASSLTGEGEQYF
DNA: TGTGCCAGCAGTTTGACAGGAGAAGGCGAGCAGTACTTC

size: .
V: TRBV7-6
J: TRBJ2-2
D: TRBD2
CDR3: CASREAGGQNTGELFF
DNA: TGTGCCAGCAGAGAAGCGGGAGGCCAGAACACCGGGGAGCTGTTTTTT

size: .
V: TRBV30
J: TRBJ2-3
D: .
CDR3: CAWGADLGATDTQYF
DNA: TGTGCCTGGGGAGCGGACCTTGGGGCCACAGATACGCAGTATTTT

size: .
V: TRBV6-5
J: TRBJ1-3
D: .
CDR3: CASSYSGGPSGNTIYF
DNA: TGTGCCAGCAGTTACTCGGGGGGACCTTCTGGAAACACCATATATTTT

size: .
V: TRBV10-3
J: TRBJ1-1
D: TRBD1
CDR3: CAIRGTENTEAFF
DNA: TGTGCCATCAGGGGGACAGAGAACACTGAAGCTTTCTTT

size: .
V: TRBV7-8
J: TRBJ2-1
D: .
CDR3: CASSWTEYNEQFF
DNA: TGTGCCAGCAGCTGGACAGAATACAATGAGCAGTTCTTC

size: .
V: TRBV25-1
J: TRBJ1-4
D: .
CDR3: CASSAGQGWHEKLFF
DNA: TGTGCCAGCAGTGCCGGACAAGGATGGCATGAAAAACTGTTTTTT

size: once
V: TRBV5-1
J: TRBJ1-6
D: .
CDR3: CASSEDSYNSPLHF
DNA: TGCGCCAGCAGCGAGGACAGCTATAATTCACCCCTCCACTTT

size: .
V: TRBV7-8
J: TRBJ2-1
D: TRBD1
CDR3: CASSLGAGQGYNEQFF
DNA: TGTGCCAGCAGCTTAGGAGCGGGACAGGGCTACAATGAGCAGTTCTTC

size: .
V: TRBV5-1
J: TRBJ1-3
D: .
CDR3: CASSLVATGSGNTIYF
DNA: TGCGCCAGCAGCTTGGTGGCGACAGGCTCTGGAAACACCATATATTTT

size: .
V: TRBV19
J: TRBJ2-3
D: .
CDR3: CASSSPVVVDTQYF
DNA: TGTGCCAGTAGTAGCCCCGTGGTAGTAGATACGCAGTATTTT

size: .
V: TRBV19
J: TRBJ1-5
D: .
CDR3: CASSRTEATQPQHF
DNA: TGTGCCAGTAGTAGGACAGAAGCCACGCAGCCCCAGCATTTT

size: .
V: TRBV6-5
J: TRBJ2-1
D: .
CDR3: CASRPEGNSYNEQFF
DNA: TGTGCCAGCCGCCCGGAGGGAAACTCCTACAATGAGCAGTTCTTC

size: .
V: TRBV6-6
J: TRBJ1-5
D: .
CDR3: CASSYTRNQPQHF
DNA: TGTGCCAGCAGTTACACTCGCAATCAGCCCCAGCATTTT

size: .
V: TRBV2
J: TRBJ2-1
D: TRBD2
CDR3: CASSEWGLATQGEQFF
DNA: TGTGCCAGCAGTGAATGGGGACTAGCGACCCAGGGGGAGCAGTTCTTC

size: .
V: TRBV19
J: TRBJ2-7
D: .
CDR3: CASSIEGGAPYEQYF
DNA: TGTGCCAGTAGTATAGAAGGGGGGGCCCCCTACGAGCAGTACTTC

size: .
V: TRBV19
J: TRBJ2-1
D: TRBD1
CDR3: CASSIAGTGGVGEQFF
DNA: TGTGCCAGTAGTATCGCCGGGACAGGGGGCGTTGGTGAGCAGTTCTTC

size: once
V: TRBV5-1
J: TRBJ2-2
D: TRBD1
CDR3: CASSYGQGFGELFF
DNA: TGCGCCAGCAGCTACGGACAGGGGTTCGGGGAGCTGTTTTTT